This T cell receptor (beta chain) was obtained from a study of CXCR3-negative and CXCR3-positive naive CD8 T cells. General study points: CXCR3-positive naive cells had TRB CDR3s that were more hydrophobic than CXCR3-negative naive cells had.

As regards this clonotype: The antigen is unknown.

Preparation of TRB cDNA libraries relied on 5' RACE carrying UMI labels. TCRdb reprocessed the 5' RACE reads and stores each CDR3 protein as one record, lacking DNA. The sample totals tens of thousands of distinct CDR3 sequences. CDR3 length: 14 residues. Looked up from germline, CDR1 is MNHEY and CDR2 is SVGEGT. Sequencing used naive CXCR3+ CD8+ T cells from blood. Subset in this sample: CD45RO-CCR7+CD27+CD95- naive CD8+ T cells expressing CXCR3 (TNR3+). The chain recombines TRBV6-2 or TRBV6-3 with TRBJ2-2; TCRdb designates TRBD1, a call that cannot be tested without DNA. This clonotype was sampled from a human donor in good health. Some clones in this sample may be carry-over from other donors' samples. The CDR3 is CASTPIRGAGELFF.